The source of this T cell receptor (beta chain) is a study of blood T cell repertoires in COVID-19. About the study: Samples representing acute and convalescent COVID-19 were sourced from the United States, Italy and Spain. Nucleic acid was either cDNA or gDNA, and it came from T cells, B-cell-depleted T cells, or PBMCs.

CDR1 is LNHDA, CDR2 SQIVND, per germline (reference sequence). The CDR3 consists of 14 residues. The V and J ends lost 9 bases and 0 bases, in that order; junction bases with no gene match: 5. Original handling: Researchers report that nucleated cell counts were estimated from reference gene primer amplification. Profiled with immunoSEQ multiplex PCR; TCRdb holds only in-frame clones, not every one. The V and J calls and the clone size are those of that table, but D and trimming were determined from the DNA. The sample lists a few hundred thousand clones, about 82% occurring once. This receptor was taken from a woman in her 50s with active or convalescent COVID-19. The chain joins TRBV19 to TRBJ1-1; 9 bases fit TRBD1. The sequenced sample was peripheral blood. CDR3 protein: CASGQGLLNTEAFF. The DNA for the CDR3 is TGTGCCAGCGGACAGGGGCTACTGAACACTGAAGCTTTCTTT.